Sequencing of this T cell receptor (beta chain) was carried out in a study of cytomegalovirus exposure and HLA in healthy donors. The CDR3 loop spans 16 amino acids. Trimming took off 3 bases at V and 0 bases at J, with 9 bases between the two ends. Germline V gene lookup returns CDR1 SGHTA and CDR2 FQGTGA. PCR amplification relied on 60 Vbeta primers (plus 13 Jbeta primers). The data were produced by immunoSEQ multiplex PCR, yet TCRdb's version contains in-frame clones alone and is incomplete. The sample has roughly 99,000 clones; over 75% are singletons. As concerns this clone: As yet, its antigen is unknown.

Regarding the study as a whole: With later analysis, a missense DCLRE1C variant became linked to TCR beta V- and J-gene trimming. TRBV6-2, TRBV6-3 and other indistinguishable V segments were excluded.

This rearrangement joins TRBV7-3 to TRBJ2-6, with D possibly TRBD1 on 5 matching bases. This TCR was sampled from a man aged 25 to 40 in good health and CMV-seronegative. Specimen: PBMCs. In DNA form, the CDR3 reads TGTGCCAGCAGCTTGACAGCCCACTCTGGGGCCAACGTCCTGACTTTC. This encodes CASSLTAHSGANVLTF.